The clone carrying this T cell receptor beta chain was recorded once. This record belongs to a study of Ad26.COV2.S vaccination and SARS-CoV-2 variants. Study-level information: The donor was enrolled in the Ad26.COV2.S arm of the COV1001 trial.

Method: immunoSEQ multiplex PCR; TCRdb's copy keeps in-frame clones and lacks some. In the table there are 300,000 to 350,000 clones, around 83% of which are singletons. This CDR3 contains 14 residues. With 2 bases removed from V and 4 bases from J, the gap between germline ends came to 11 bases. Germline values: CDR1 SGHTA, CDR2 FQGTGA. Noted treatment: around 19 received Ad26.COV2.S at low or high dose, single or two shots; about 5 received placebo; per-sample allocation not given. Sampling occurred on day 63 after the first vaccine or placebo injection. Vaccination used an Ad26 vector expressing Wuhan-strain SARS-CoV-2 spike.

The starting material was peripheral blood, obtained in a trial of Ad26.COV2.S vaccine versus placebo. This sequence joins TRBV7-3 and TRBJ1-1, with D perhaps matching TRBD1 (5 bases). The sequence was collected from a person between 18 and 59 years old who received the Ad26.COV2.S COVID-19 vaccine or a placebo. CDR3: CASSLGTGSTEAFF. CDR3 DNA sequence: TGTGCCAGCAGCTTAGGGACGGGCTCCACTGAAGCTTTCTTT.